This TCR beta chain was identified in a study of T cell responses to AZD1222 COVID-19 vaccine. General observations from the study: White British people made up most donors, females outnumbered males, and clonal diversity was possibly underestimated.

TCRdb keeps only in-frame clones here, not all; method: immunoSEQ multiplex PCR. The sample includes fewer than 200,000 clones, just under 95% seen only once; the top ten take around 1.6%. As for this clone: As yet, its antigen is unknown.

CDR1 and CDR2 (germline): SQVTM, ANQGSEA. The CDR3 has 13 amino acids. The ends were cut back, 6 bases at V and 0 bases at J, with 9 bases in the middle. This TCR was sampled from an adult in good health. This specimen was peripheral blood, taken on day 0 of AZD1222 vaccination. The J gene is TRBJ2-1, the V gene TRBV29-1; D is undetermined. The CDR3 is CSVERPSYNEQFF. In nucleotides, the CDR3 is TGCAGCGTCGAGAGACCCTCCTACAATGAGCAGTTCTTC.